The subject of this entry is one TCR beta chain. Its antigen remains unidentified. This specimen belongs to a study of cytomegalovirus exposure and HLA in healthy donors. General study points: Roughly even sequencing depth across donors was the assumption behind the presence/absence analyses. Reports state that TCR beta sequences accurately predicted most subjects' HLA-A and HLA-B alleles. There were some public TCRs occurring in many donors, but most TCR sequences were rare. One variant, a missense change in DCLRE1C, was linked in a later analysis to TCR beta V- and J-gene trimming.

The PCR had 60 Vbeta and 13 Jbeta primers. TCRdb's table, derived via immunoSEQ multiplex PCR, lists solely in-frame clones and lacks some. In the table there are 150,000 to 200,000 clones, approximately 82% of which are singletons. This clonotype originated in a woman in her late teens or twenties in good health and CMV-seronegative. The sample consisted of PBMCs.

The CDR3 DNA reads TGCGCCAGCAGCAAAAATGTAGGGGGAGTTCCCGGGGAGCTGTTTTTT. Its protein product is CASSKNVGGVPGELFF. This sequence joins TRBV5-1 and TRBJ2-2, with a weak D call TRBD1 (6 bases). The germline gives CDR1 SGHRS, CDR2 YFSETQ. V gave up 4 bases and J gave up 6 bases, with 19 bases separating them. This CDR3 contains 16 residues.